This TCR beta chain was profiled in a study of blood T cells in healthy people across ages. Study background: About one barcoded beta molecule per two T cells was captured by template switching.

Study-wide points: No conclusive comparison of naive versus antigen-experienced cells was possible with unsorted PBMCs.

The length of the CDR3 is 17 residues. V was clipped by 4 bases and J by 2 bases, with 21 bases between them. The use of a sample-barcoded 5' primer and a J-beta primer mix characterized a second PCR of about 7 to 12 cycles. No fewer than 3 million CDR3-containing paired-end reads came from each sample. MiXCR was run by TCRdb on the 5' RACE reads, yielding one entry per CDR3 protein. The sample gives 850,000 to 1,000,000 distinct CDR3 sequences, roughly 43% of which show up once; around 15% is in the top ten. A remark on this clonotype: Its antigen is not known.

The chain is built from TRBV12-3 or TRBV12-4 and TRBJ2-7; D not certain. The receptor comes from a man aged 25 to 40 in good health. Sequencing was carried out using blood. CDR3 coding DNA: TGTGCCAGCAGTTATTCCCCCCTGACGAACGAACCCTACGAGCAGTACTTC. It codes for CASSYSPLTNEPYEQYF.